The present entry profiles one TCR beta chain with its context. This clone was detected only a few times. Its antigen remains undetermined. No base quality values were provided; no much bigger clone lies one nucleotide off. This record belongs to a study of beta chain features in type 1 diabetes (dated by TCRdb to 2016 to 2019). For context, the study as a whole: Mean age, gender distribution, total cell number and subset yield did not differ between patients and healthy donors. A total of roughly 100 million sorted cells were examined across all samples, and RNA yield correlated strongly with the number of cells per subset. In the study, recently diagnosed type 1 diabetes patients and matched healthy donors were compared on the TCRB repertoires of their sorted circulating CD4+ T cell subsets. Naive and central memory subsets were obtained from all 30 or so donors, but regulatory and stem cell-like memory subsets were isolated from only 8 patients and about 8 healthy donors.

The entire amount of isolated RNA was reverse transcribed using the High Capacity cDNA Reverse Transcription Kit, so the sequenced TCRB transcripts were expressed ones. Deep immunoSEQ sequencing was applied to naive, central memory and regulatory T cell samples, giving an average of roughly 3.6 million total reads per sample. After sorted cells were lysed in RLT buffer, RNA was extracted with DNase-treated RNeasy Micro or Mini kits, with the choice depending on cell number. Each cell subset was processed separately to prevent cross-contamination, with patient and healthy donor samples processed together. The immunoSEQ multiplex PCR was used to amplify TCRB sequences from cDNA, generating 87-bp fragments that spanned the CDR3 region. Sequencing of the amplicons was done on the Illumina HiSeq platform. Per the original workflow: PCR bias was corrected computationally using synthetic template baselines, and reads within Hamming distance 2 were collapsed, with unmergeable singletons discarded. Reads were aligned against IMGT so that V, D and J genes, CDR3 length and insertions or deletions at six rearrangement sites could be assigned. Clonotype counts were normalized to sorted cell number within each subset before computing true diversity and Gini coefficients with the tcR R package. Repertoire sharing was quantified using the overlap coefficient calculated on TCRB nucleotide sequences. As a proxy for the pre-selection repertoire, out-of-frame TCRB sequences from naive cells were analyzed. The clones in this table, taken by TCRdb from immuneACCESS, are in-frame only. Not every clone is retained; where verified, under half of the shortfall comes from an unresolved V gene, and the cause of the rest is unknown. V and J calls and clone size are given by that table; D and trimming were obtained from the DNA. The sample includes a few hundred thousand clones, with 11% observed a single time. Jointly, the top ten make up around 0.015% of the sample.

From a lookup of the germline V gene, CDR1 and CDR2 are LGHNA and YSLEER. The CDR3 starts with the cysteine, ends with the phenylalanine, and has 15 residues. Solely the CDR3 DNA is kept, with 45 bases framed from the first base. V loses 0 bases at its end and J loses 7 bases; junction bases beyond the gene matches: 5. The study at large found these results: In all four CD4+ subsets, TCRB CDR3 length was moderately but significantly shorter in type 1 diabetes patients. Because small numbers of individuals were included in the HLA sub-analyses, any influence of HLA type on TCRB rearrangement was left unresolved. Shorter templates might be favored by PCR, yet because patient and control samples were amplified and corrected together, any such skew would affect both groups equally. Naive, central memory and regulatory TCRB repertoires appeared to be more alike among patients than among healthy donors. Because cDNA was sequenced instead of genomic DNA, activated cells with high expression could be over-represented, although the groups did not differ in activation or CD3 levels. Fewer insertions and more nucleotide deletions at VDJ recombination sites were observed in patients with type 1 diabetes, implying thymic rearrangement abnormalities.

From each donor, a single peripheral blood sample of approximately 120 mL on average was drawn into heparinised tubes. Naive, central memory, regulatory and stem cell-like memory CD4+ T cells were sorted on a BD FACSAria II using a panel including CD45RO, CCR7, CD25, CD127, CD95 and CD27. Purity was above 95% for every sorted population. Right away, PBMCs were isolated by Lymphoprep density gradient centrifugation and were stained directly, with no culture step. So that batch effects would be minimized, each experiment stained and sorted samples in pairs, pairing one healthy donor with one patient.

The sample taken for sequencing was naive CD4+ T cells from blood. The cell subset or site label, read with the paper, signifies: true naive CD4+ T cells. The chain employs TRBV4-3 and TRBJ1-4; TRBD1 fits 7 bases in the junction. This receptor was obtained from a man aged 30 to 39 with type 1 diabetes. The nucleotide sequence is TGCGCCAGCAGCCAAGAAAGACAGGGTGGTGAAAAACTGTTTTTT. Its protein reads: CASSQERQGGEKLFF.